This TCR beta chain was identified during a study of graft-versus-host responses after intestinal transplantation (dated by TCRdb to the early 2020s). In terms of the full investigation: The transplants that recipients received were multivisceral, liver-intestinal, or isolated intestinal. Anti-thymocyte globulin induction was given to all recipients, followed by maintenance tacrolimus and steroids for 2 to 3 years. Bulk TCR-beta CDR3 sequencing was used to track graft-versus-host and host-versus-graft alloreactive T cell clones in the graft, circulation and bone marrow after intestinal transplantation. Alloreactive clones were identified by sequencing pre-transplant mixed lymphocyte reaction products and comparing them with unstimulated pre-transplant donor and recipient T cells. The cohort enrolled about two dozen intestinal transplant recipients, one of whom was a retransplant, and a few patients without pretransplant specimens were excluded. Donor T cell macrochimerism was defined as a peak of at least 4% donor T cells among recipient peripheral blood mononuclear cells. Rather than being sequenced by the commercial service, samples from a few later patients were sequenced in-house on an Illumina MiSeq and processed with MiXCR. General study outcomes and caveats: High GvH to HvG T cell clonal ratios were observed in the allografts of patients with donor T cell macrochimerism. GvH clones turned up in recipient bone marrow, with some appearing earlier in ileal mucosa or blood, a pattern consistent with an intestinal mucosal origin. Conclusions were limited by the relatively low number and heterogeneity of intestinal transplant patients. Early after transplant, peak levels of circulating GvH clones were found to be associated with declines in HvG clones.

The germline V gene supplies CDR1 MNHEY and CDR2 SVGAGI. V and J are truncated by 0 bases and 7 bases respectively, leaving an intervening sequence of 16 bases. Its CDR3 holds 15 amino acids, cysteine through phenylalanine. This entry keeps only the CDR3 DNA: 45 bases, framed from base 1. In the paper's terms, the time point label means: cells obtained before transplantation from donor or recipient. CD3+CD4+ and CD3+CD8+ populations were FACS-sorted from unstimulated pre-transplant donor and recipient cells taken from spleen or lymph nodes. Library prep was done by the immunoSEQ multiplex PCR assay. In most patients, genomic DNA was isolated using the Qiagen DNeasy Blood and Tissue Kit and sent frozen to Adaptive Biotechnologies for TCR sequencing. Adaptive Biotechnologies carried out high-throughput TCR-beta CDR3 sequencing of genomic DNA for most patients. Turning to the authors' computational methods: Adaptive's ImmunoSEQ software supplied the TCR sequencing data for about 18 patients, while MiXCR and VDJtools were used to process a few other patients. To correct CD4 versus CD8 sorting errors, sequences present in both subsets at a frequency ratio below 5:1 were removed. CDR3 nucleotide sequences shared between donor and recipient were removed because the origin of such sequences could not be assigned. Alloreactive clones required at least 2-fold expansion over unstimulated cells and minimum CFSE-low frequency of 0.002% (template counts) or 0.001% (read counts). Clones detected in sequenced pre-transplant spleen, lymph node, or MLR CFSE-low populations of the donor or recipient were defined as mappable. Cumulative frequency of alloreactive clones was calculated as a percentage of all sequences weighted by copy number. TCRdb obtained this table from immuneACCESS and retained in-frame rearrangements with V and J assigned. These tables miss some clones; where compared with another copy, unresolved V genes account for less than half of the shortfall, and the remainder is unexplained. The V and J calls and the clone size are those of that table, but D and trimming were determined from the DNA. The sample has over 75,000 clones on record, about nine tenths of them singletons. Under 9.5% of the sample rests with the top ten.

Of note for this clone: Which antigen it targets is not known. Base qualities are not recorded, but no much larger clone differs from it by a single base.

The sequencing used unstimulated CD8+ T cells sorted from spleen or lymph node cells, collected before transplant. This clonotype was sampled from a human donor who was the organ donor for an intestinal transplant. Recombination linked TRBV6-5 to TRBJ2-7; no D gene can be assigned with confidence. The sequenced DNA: TGTGCCAGCAGTTACTCGAGGACCCAGGCTTGGGAGCAGTACTTC. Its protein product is CASSYSRTQAWEQYF.